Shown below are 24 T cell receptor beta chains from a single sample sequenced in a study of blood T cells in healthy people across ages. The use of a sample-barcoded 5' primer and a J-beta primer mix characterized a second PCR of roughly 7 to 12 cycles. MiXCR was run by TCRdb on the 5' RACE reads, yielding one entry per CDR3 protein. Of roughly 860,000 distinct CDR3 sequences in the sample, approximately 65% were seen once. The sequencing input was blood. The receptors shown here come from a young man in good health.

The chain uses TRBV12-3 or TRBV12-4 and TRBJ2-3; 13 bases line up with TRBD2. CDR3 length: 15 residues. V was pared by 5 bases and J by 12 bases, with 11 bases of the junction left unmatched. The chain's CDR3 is CASSPRRLAGGDQYF. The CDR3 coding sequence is TGTGCCAGCAGTCCTCGAAGACTAGCGGGGGGTGATCAGTATTTT.

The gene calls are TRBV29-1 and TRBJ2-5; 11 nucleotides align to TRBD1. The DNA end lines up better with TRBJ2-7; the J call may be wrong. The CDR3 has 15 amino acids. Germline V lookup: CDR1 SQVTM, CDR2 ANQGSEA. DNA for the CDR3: TGCAGCGTTGAAGATTGGGGACAGGGGGCCTACGAGCAGTACTTC. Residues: CSVEDWGQGAYEQYF.

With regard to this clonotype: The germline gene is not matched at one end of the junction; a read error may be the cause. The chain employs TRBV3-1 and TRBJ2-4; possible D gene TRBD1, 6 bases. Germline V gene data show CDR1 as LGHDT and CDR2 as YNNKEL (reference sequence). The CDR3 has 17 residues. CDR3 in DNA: TGTGCCAGCAGCCAGAGGACAGCACGAATGGCCAAAAGCATTCAGTACTTC. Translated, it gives CASSQRTARMAKSIQYF.

The CDR3: CSARVTGRSYEQYF. For the CDR3, the DNA is TGCAGTGCTAGAGTAACGGGACGCTCCTACGAGCAGTACTTC. The chain is built from TRBV20-1 and TRBJ2-7; D possibly uses TRBD1 or TRBD2 (5 bases each). The CDR3 is 14 amino acids. Trimming left V 1 base short and J 0 bases short, with 10 bases between. The germline CDR1 and CDR2 sequences are DFQATT and SNEGSKA (reference sequence).

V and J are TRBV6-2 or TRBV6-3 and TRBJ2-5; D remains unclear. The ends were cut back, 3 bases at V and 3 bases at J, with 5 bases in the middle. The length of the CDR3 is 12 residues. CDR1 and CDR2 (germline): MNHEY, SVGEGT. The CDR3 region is CASSYHEETQYF. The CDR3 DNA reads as TGTGCCAGCAGTTATCACGAAGAGACCCAGTACTTC.

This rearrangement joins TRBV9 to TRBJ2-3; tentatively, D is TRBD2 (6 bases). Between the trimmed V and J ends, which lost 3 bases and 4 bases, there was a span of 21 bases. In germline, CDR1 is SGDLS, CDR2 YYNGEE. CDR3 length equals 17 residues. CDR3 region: CASSAPVATRGPDTQYF. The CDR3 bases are TGTGCCAGCAGCGCCCCAGTGGCGACTAGAGGCCCAGATACGCAGTATTTT. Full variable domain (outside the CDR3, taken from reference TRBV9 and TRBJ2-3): DSGVTQTPKHLITATGQRVTLRCSPRSGDLSVYWYQQSLDQGLQFLIQYYNGEERAKGNILERFSAQQFPDLHSELNLSSLELGDSALYFCASSAPVATRGPDTQYFGPGTRLTVL.

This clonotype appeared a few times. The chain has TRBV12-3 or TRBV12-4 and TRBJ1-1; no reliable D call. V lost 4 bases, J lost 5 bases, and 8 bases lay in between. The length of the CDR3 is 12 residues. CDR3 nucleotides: TGTGCCAGCAGTTATGGATTGACTGAAGCTTTCTTT. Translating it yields CASSYGLTEAFF.

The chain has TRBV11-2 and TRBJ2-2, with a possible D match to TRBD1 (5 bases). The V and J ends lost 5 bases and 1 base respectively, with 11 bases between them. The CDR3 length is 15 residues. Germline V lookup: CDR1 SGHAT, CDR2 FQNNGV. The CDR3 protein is CASSTGPVNTGELFF. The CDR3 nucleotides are TGTGCCAGCAGCACAGGACCAGTGAACACCGGGGAGCTGTTTTTT. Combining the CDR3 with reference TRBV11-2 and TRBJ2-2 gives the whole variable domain EAGVAQSPRYKIIEKRQSVAFWCNPISGHATLYWYQQILGQGPKLLIQFQNNGVVDDSQLPKDRFSAERLKGVDSTLKIQPAKLEDSAVYLCASSTGPVNTGELFFGEGSRLTVL.

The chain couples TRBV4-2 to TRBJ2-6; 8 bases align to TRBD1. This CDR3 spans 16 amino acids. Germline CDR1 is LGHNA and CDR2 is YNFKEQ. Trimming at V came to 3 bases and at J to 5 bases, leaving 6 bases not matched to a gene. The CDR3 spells CASSQGQGAWANVLTF. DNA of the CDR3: TGTGCCAGCAGCCAGGGTCAGGGGGCTTGGGCCAACGTCCTGACTTTC.

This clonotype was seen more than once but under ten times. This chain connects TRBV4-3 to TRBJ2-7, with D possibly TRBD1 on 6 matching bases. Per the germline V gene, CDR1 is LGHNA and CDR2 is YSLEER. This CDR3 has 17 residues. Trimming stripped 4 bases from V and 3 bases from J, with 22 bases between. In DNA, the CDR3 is TGCGCCAGCAGCCCACAACCCCCGGGACATAGATACTACGAGCAGTACTTC. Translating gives CASSPQPPGHRYYEQYF.

CDR3 sequence reads: CASSSGGQTKNIQYF. CDR3 sequence (DNA): TGTGCCAGCAGCTCTGGGGGACAGACTAAAAACATTCAGTACTTC. The V gene is TRBV28, the J gene TRBJ2-4; 7 bases map to TRBD1. Germline CDR1 MDHEN, CDR2 SYDVKM. This CDR3 comprises 15 residues. The junction had 9 bases not matched to a gene; V was cut back by 6 bases and J by 4 bases.

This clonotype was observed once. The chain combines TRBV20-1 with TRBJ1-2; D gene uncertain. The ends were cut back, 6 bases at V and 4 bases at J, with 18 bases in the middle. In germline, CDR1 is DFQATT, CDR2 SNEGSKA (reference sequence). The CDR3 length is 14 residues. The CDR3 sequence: CSATRTDPIYGYTF. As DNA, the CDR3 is TGCAGTGCCACCCGCACAGATCCCATCTATGGCTACACCTTC.

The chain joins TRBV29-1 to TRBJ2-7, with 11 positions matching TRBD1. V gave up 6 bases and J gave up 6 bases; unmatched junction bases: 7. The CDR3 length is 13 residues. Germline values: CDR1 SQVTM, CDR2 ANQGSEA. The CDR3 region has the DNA TGCAGCGTGGCCCGGACAGGGGGCTCCGAGCAGTACTTC. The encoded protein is CSVARTGGSEQYF.

CDR3 sequence (DNA): TGCGCCAGCAGCCAGTTAGCGGGAGATAGCGGCTACACCTTC. It translates to CASSQLAGDSGYTF. This chain joins TRBV4-3 and TRBJ1-2; D not certain. Trimming took 3 bases from V and 8 from J, leaving 16 bases between them. The CDR3 loop spans 14 amino acids. Germline V gene sequence: CDR1 LGHNA, CDR2 YSLEER.

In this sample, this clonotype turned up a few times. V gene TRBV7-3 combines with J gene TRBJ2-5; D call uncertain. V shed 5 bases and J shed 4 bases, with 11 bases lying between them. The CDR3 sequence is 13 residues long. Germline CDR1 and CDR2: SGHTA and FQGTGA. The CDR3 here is CASSPDRAETQYF. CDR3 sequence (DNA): TGTGCCAGCAGCCCGGATCGAGCAGAGACCCAGTACTTC.

The DNA of the CDR3 is TGTGCCAGCAGTTCCTCTAACACCGGGGAGCTGTTTTTT. Protein product: CASSSSNTGELFF. The chain has TRBV12-3 or TRBV12-4 and TRBJ2-2; D unresolved. Trimming took 4 bases from V and 2 from J, leaving 5 bases between them. The CDR3 is made up of 13 amino acids.

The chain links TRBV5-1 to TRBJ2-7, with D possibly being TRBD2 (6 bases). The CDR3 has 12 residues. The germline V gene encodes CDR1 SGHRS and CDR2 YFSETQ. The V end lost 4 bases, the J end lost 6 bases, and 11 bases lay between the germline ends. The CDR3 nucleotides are TGCGCCAGCAGCCCCGGGACTGCCGAGCAGTACTTC. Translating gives CASSPGTAEQYF.

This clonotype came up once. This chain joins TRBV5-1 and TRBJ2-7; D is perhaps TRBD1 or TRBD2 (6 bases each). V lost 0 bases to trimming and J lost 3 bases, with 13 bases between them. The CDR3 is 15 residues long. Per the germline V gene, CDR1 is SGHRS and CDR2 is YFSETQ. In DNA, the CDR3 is TGCGCCAGCAGCTTGGCCCTAGGGGGGATCTACGAGCAGTACTTC. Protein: CASSLALGGIYEQYF.

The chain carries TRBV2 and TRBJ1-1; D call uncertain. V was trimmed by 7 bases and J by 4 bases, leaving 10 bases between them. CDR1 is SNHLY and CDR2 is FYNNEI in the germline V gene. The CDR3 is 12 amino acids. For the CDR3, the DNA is TGTGCCAGCAAACGGGAAAGCACTGAAGCTTTCTTT. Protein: CASKRESTEAFF.

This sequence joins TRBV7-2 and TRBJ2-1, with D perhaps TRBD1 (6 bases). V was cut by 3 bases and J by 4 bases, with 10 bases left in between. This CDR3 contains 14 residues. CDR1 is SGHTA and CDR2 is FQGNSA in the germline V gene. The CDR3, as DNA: TGTGCCAGCAGCTTCCCGGACAGATACAATGAGCAGTTCTTC. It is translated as CASSFPDRYNEQFF. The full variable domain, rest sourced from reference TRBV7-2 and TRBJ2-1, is GAGVSQSPSNKVTEKGKDVELRCDPISGHTALYWYRQSLGQGLEFLIYFQGNSAPDKSGLPSDRFSAERTGGSVSTLTIQRTQQEDSAVYLCASSFPDRYNEQFFGPGTRLTVL.

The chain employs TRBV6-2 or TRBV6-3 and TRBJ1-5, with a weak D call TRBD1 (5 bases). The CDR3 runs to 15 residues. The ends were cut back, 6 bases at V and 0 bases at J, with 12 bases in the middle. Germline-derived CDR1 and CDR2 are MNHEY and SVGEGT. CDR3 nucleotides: TGTGCCAGCAGATTTACAGGTGGTAGCAATCAGCCCCAGCATTTT. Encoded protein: CASRFTGGSNQPQHF.

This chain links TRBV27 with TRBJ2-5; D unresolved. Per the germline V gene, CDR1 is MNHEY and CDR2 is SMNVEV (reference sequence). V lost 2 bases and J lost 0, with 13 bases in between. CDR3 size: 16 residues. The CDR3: CASSLEVPGNQETQYF. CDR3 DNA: TGTGCCAGCAGTTTAGAGGTCCCGGGCAACCAAGAGACCCAGTACTTC.

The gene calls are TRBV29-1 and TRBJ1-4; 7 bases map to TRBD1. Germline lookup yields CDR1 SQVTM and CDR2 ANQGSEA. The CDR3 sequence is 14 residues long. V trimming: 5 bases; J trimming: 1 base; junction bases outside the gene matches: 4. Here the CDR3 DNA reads TGCAGCGTTCCAGGGGGTGGAACTAATGAAAAACTGTTTTTT. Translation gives CSVPGGGTNEKLFF.

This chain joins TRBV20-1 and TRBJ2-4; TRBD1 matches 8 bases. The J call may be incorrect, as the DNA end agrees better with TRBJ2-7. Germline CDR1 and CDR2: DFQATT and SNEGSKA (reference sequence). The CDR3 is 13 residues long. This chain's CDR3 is CSARTGQKNEQYF. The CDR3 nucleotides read TGCAGTGCAAGGACAGGGCAAAAGAACGAGCAGTACTTC.